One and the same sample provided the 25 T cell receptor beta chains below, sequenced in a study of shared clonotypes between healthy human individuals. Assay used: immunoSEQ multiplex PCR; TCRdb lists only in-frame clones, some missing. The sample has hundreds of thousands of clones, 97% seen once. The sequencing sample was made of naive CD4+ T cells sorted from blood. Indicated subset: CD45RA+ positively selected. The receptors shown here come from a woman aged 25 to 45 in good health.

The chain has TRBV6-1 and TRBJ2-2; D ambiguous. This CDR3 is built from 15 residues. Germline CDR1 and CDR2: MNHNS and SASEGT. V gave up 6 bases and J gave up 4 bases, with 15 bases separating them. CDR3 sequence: CASSEQNWGTGELFF. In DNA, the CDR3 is TGTGCCAGCAGCGAACAAAATTGGGGCACCGGGGAGCTGTTTTTT.

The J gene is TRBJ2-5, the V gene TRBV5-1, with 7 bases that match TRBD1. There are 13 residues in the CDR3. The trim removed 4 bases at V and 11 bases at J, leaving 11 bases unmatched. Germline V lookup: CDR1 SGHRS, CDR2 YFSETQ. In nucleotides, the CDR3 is TGCGCCAGCAGCCCCCGGGACAGAGGGCTGCAGTACTTC. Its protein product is CASSPRDRGLQYF.

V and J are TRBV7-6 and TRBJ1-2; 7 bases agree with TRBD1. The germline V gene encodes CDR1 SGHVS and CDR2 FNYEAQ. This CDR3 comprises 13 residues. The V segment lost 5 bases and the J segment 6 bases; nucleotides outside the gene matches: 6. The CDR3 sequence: CASSPTGPNGYTF. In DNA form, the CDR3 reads TGTGCCAGCAGCCCGACAGGGCCCAATGGCTACACCTTC.

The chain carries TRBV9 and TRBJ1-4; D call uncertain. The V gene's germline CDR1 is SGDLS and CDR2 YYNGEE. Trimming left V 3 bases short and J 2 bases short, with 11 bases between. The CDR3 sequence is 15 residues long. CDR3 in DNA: TGTGCCAGCAGCGGGAGACGGGGTACTAATGAAAAACTGTTTTTT. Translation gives CASSGRRGTNEKLFF.

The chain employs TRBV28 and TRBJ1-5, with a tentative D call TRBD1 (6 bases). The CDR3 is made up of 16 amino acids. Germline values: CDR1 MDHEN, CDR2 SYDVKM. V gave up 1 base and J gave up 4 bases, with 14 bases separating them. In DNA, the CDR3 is TGTGCCAGCAGTTTATCGGCAGGGGTTCAAAATCAGCCCCAGCATTTT. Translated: CASSLSAGVQNQPQHF.

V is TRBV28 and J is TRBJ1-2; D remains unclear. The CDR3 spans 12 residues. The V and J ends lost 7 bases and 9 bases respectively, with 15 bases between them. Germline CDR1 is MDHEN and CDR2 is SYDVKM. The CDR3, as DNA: TGTGCCAGCAACACCCCCTCAAGACGCTACACCTTC. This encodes CASNTPSRRYTF.

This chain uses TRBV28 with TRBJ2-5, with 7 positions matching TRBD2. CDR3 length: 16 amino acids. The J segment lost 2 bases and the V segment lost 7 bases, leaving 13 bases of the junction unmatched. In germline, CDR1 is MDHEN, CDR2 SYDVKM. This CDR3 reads CASTVAERGWQETQYF. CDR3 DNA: TGTGCCAGCACCGTCGCCGAGCGGGGTTGGCAAGAGACCCAGTACTTC.

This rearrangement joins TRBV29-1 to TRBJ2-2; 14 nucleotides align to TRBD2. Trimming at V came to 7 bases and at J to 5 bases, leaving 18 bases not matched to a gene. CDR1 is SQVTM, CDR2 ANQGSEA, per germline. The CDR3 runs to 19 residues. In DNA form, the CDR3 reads TGCAGCGCCCGAGCCCTACGCCCGGGACTAGCGGGAGATACCGGGGAGCTGTTTTTT. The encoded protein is CSARALRPGLAGDTGELFF.

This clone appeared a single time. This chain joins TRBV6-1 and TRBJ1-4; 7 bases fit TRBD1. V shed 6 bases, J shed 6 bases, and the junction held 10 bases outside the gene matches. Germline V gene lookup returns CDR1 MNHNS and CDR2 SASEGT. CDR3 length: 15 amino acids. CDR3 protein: CASRSRQGGDEKLFF. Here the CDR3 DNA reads TGTGCCAGCAGAAGCCGACAGGGTGGGGATGAAAAACTGTTTTTT.

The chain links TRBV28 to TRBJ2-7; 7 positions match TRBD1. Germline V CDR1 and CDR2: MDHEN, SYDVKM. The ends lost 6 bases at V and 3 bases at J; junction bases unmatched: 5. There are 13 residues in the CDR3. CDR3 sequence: CASRIDRDYEQYF. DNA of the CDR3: TGTGCCAGCAGGATCGACAGGGACTACGAGCAGTACTTC.

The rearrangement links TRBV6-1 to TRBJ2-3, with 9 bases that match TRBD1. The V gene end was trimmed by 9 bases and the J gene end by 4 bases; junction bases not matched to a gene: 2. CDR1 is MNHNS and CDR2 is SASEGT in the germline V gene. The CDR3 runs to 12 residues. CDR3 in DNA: TGTGCCAGTGGACAGGGGTCAGATACGCAGTATTTT. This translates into CASGQGSDTQYF.

CDR3 protein: CASPSSRTGDYEQYF. Here the CDR3 DNA reads TGTGCCAGCCCCTCCAGCCGCACAGGGGACTACGAGCAGTACTTC. V and J are TRBV28 and TRBJ2-7; TRBD1 aligns across 7 bases. Losses at the gene ends were 8 bases for V and 3 bases for J; bases not matched to a gene: 13. The length of the CDR3 is 15 residues. The V gene's germline CDR1 is MDHEN and CDR2 SYDVKM.

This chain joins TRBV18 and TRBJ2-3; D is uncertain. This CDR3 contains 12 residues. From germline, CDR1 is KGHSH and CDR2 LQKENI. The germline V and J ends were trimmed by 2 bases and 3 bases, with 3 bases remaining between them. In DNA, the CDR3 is TGTGCCAGCTCACCAGTGACAGATACGCAGTATTTT. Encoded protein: CASSPVTDTQYF.

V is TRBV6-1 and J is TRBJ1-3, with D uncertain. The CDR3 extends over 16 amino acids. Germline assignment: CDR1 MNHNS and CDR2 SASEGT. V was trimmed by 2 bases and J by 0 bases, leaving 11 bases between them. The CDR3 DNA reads TGTGCCAGCAGTGAAATCGAGACGGTCTCTGGAAACACCATATATTTT. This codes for CASSEIETVSGNTIYF.

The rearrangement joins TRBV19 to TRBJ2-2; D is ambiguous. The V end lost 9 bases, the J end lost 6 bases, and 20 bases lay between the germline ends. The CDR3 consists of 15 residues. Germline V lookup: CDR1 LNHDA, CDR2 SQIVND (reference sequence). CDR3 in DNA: TGTGCCAGCCACCGTCAACTCCGGGCCCCCGGGGAGCTGTTTTTT. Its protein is CASHRQLRAPGELFF. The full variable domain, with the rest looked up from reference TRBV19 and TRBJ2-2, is DGGITQSPKYLFRKEGQNVTLSCEQNLNHDAMYWYRQDPGQGLRLIYYSQIVNDFQKGDIAEGYSVSREKKESFPLTVTSAQKNPTAFYLCASHRQLRAPGELFFGEGSRLTVL.

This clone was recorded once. Written as DNA, the CDR3 is TGTGCCAGTAGTCCTTCTTGGGGTAGCTCAACTAATGAAAAACTGTTTTTT. Its translation is CASSPSWGSSTNEKLFF. The V call is TRBV19, the J call TRBJ1-4; no firm D call. Trimming removed 5 bases at V and 0 bases at J, with 16 bases between. Germline V lookup: CDR1 LNHDA, CDR2 SQIVND (reference sequence). CDR3 length equals 17 residues. Variable domain in full (rest from reference TRBV19 and TRBJ1-4): DGGITQSPKYLFRKEGQNVTLSCEQNLNHDAMYWYRQDPGQGLRLIYYSQIVNDFQKGDIAEGYSVSREKKESFPLTVTSAQKNPTAFYLCASSPSWGSSTNEKLFFGSGTQLSVL.

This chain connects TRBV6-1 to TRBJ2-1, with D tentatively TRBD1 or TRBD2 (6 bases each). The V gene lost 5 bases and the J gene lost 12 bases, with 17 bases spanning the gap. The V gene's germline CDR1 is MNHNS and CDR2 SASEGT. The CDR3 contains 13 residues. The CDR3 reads CASSSTRDTWQFF. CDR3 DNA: TGTGCCAGCAGTAGCACGCGGGACACTTGGCAGTTCTTC.

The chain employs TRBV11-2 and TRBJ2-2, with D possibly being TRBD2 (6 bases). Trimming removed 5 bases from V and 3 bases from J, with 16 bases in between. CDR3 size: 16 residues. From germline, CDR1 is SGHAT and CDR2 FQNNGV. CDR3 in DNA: TGTGCCAGCAGCCTAAATCTGGACTACCACACCGGGGAGCTGTTTTTT. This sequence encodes CASSLNLDYHTGELFF. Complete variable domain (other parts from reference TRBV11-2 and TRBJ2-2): EAGVAQSPRYKIIEKRQSVAFWCNPISGHATLYWYQQILGQGPKLLIQFQNNGVVDDSQLPKDRFSAERLKGVDSTLKIQPAKLEDSAVYLCASSLNLDYHTGELFFGEGSRLTVL.

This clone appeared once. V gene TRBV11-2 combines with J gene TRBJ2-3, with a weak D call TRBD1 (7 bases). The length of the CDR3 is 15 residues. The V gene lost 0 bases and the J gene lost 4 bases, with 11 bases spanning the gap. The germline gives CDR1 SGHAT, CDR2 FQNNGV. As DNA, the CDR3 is TGTGCCAGCAGCTTAGATCAGGGGGGTGCAGATACGCAGTATTTT. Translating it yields CASSLDQGGADTQYF. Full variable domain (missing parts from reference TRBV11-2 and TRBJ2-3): EAGVAQSPRYKIIEKRQSVAFWCNPISGHATLYWYQQILGQGPKLLIQFQNNGVVDDSQLPKDRFSAERLKGVDSTLKIQPAKLEDSAVYLCASSLDQGGADTQYFGPGTRLTVL.

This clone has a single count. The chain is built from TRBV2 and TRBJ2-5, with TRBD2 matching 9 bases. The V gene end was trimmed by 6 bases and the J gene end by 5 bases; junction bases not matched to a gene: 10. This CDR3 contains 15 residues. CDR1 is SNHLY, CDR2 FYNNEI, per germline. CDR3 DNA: TGTGCCAGCAGGGCAGTAGCGGGAGTTGGTGAGACCCAGTACTTC. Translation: CASRAVAGVGETQYF. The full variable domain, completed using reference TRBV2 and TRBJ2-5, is EPEVTQTPSHQVTQMGQEVILRCVPISNHLYFYWYRQILGQKVEFLVSFYNNEISEKSEIFDDQFSVERPDGSNFTLKIRSTKLEDSAMYFCASRAVAGVGETQYFGPGTRLLVL.

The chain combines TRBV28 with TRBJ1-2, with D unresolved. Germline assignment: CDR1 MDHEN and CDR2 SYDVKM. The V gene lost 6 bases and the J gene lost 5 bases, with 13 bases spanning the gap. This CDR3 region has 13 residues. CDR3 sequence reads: CASRVRQLYGYTF. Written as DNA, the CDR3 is TGTGCCAGCAGAGTTCGGCAGCTATATGGCTACACCTTC.

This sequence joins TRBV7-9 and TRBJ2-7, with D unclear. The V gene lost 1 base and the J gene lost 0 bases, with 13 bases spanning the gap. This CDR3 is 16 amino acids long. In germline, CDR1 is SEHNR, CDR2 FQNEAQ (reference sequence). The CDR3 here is CASSLVRVGFSYEQYF. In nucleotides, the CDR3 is TGTGCCAGCAGCTTAGTAAGGGTGGGATTCTCCTACGAGCAGTACTTC.

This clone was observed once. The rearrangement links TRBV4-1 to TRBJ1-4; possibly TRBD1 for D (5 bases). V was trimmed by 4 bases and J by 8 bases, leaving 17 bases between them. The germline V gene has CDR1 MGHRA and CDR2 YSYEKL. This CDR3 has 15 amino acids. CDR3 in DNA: TGCGCCAGCAGCCCAAGACCGGGACTCGGGGAAAAACTGTTTTTT. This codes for CASSPRPGLGEKLFF.

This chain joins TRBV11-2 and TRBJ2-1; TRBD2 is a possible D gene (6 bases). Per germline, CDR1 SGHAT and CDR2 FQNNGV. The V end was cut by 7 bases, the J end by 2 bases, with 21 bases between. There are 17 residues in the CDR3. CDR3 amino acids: CASTLFSSAYTYNEQFF. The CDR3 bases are TGTGCCAGCACCTTGTTCTCTAGCGCTTATACCTACAATGAGCAGTTCTTC.

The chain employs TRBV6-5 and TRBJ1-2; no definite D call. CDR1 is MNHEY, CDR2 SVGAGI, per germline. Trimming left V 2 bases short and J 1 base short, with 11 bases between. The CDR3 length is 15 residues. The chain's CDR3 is CASSYSLGSNYGYTF. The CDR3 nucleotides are TGTGCCAGCAGTTACAGTTTGGGCAGTAACTATGGCTACACCTTC.